Listed below are T cell receptor beta chains from one sample, sequenced in a study of molecular identifiers for immune sequencing clone quantification. TCRdb re-called the PCR reads with MiXCR, one entry per CDR3 protein. The sample consists of roughly 630,000 distinct CDR3 sequences, about 25% of them appearing once. The specimen sequenced was naive CD8+ T cells from blood, with Jurkat cell RNA spiked in. The receptors derive from a human donor in good health. Some libraries in this study had Jurkat cell RNA spiked in. The CDR3 runs from the conserved cysteine through the conserved F or W. The D gene is left open where the match is weak. Clone size is stated in some rows and not others, as once, few, many or a class when expanded.

-,TRBJ1-5,TRBV20-1,-,TGCAGTGCTAGAGATCCTGGGTGGGTGCGGAGCAATCAGCCCCAGCATTTT,CSARDPGWVRSNQPQHF
TRBD2,TRBJ2-3,TRBV5-6,-,TGTGCCAGCAGCGGCTCTAGCGGGGGGGCGGCAGATACGCAGTATTTT,CASSGSSGGAADTQYF
-,TRBJ1-1,TRBV10-2,many,TGCGCCAGCAGTGAGGCCCGGGGAATCGCTGAAGCTTTCTTT,CASSEARGIAEAFF
TRBD2,TRBJ2-7,TRBV10-2,few,TGCGCCAGCAGTGAGTCGCCTAGCGGGGGTTACGAGCAGTACTTC,CASSESPSGGYEQYF
TRBD1,TRBJ2-7,TRBV4-3,many,TGCGCCAGCAGCCAAGATACTGGGACAGGGTCCTACGAGCAGTACTTC,CASSQDTGTGSYEQYF
-,TRBJ2-1,TRBV6-5,-,TGTGCCAGCAGTTACGGGGGAGGCAATGAGCAGTTCTTC,CASSYGGGNEQFF
-,TRBJ2-5,TRBV19,many,TGTGCCAGTAGTGGTCCGGGGACCCAGTACTTC,CASSGPGTQYF
-,TRBJ1-4,TRBV12-3/TRBV12-4,many,TGTGCCACTGCGCGGGGCCTTAATGAAAAACTGTTTTTT,CATARGLNEKLFF
-,TRBJ1-5,TRBV6-2/TRBV6-3,few,TGTGCCGGCAGTTGGTTATTTCGAGGGGGAGAACCAGGGCCCCAGCATTTT,CAGSWLFRGGEPGPQHF
-,TRBJ1-1,TRBV6-2/TRBV6-3,many,TGTGCCAGCAGTTATGCGGAGCCTGAAGCTTTCTTT,CASSYAEPEAFF
TRBD2,TRBJ2-7,TRBV20-1,-,TGCAGTACCACTAGCGGCATGTCCTACGAGCAGTACTTC,CSTTSGMSYEQYF
-,TRBJ1-1,TRBV2,many,TGTGCCAGCAGGTTCGCCGCCACTGAAGCTTTCTTT,CASRFAATEAFF
TRBD1,TRBJ1-5,TRBV19,-,TGTGCCAGTACCTCACAGGACAGGGGGAGTATCTATAGCAATCAGCCCCAGCATTTT,CASTSQDRGSIYSNQPQHF
TRBD1,TRBJ1-1,TRBV3-1,few,TGTGCCAGCAGCGAAACCGGGACAGGGGGCATTGGAGCTTTCTTT,CASSETGTGGIGAFF
TRBD1,TRBJ2-1,TRBV7-9,-,TGTGCCAGCAGCTCGACAGGGGTCACCCTAAGGAATGAGCAGTTCTTC,CASSSTGVTLRNEQFF
TRBD1,TRBJ1-2,TRBV30,-,TGTGCCTGGAGCGGAGGGGGCGCGGTTGGCTACACCTTC,CAWSGGGAVGYTF
-,TRBJ2-7,TRBV5-1,many,TGCGCCAGCAGCTTGGAGTTGGGCTACGAGCAGTACTTC,CASSLELGYEQYF
TRBD2,TRBJ2-2,TRBV6-6,few,TGTGCCAGCACCGACGGACTAGCGGGAGTCGGGGAGCTGTTTTTT,CASTDGLAGVGELFF
TRBD2,TRBJ2-1,TRBV6-2/TRBV6-3,few,TGTGCCAGCAGCCCTCTAGCGGTCTACAATGAGCAGTTCTTC,CASSPLAVYNEQFF
-,TRBJ1-2,TRBV12-3/TRBV12-4,many,TGTGCCAGCACCAATGACAGATCGAGCTATGGCTACACCTTC,CASTNDRSSYGYTF
-,TRBJ1-4,TRBV20-1,many,TGCAGTGCTAGAGATTATTTTGGAGAACGTAATGAAAAACTGTTTTTT,CSARDYFGERNEKLFF
-,TRBJ2-7,TRBV6-1,-,TGTGCCAGCAGTGAAGAGGGACTCAAAAAATGGTCCTACAAGCAGTACTTC,CASSEEGLKKWSYKQYF
-,TRBJ1-1,TRBV7-9,many,TGTGCCATCACCCGGTGGGCTGAAGCTTTCTTT,CAITRWAEAFF
TRBD1,TRBJ2-2,TRBV19,-,TGTGCCAGTAGTTTCAGGACAGGAGGCACCGGGGAGCTGTTTTTT,CASSFRTGGTGELFF
-,TRBJ1-6,TRBV7-2,many,TGTGCCAGCAGCTTAGTTCTGGGACCCGGATCACCCCTCCACTTT,CASSLVLGPGSPLHF
-,TRBJ2-7,TRBV7-9,many,TGTGCCAGCAGCACGGGACGGACCTACGAGCAGTACTTC,CASSTGRTYEQYF
-,TRBJ1-4,TRBV12-3/TRBV12-4,few,TGTGCCAGCAGTGCACTGGCGGGGAGGTTAACTAATGAAAAACTGTTTTTT,CASSALAGRLTNEKLFF
-,TRBJ2-5,TRBV5-4,-,TGTGCCAGCAGCTTTGGGGGGGCGGGAGAGACCCAGTACTTC,CASSFGGAGETQYF
TRBD1,TRBJ2-1,TRBV12-3/TRBV12-4,many,TGTGCCAGCAGTTTAGTACAGGGGCCCTACAATGAGCAGTTCTTC,CASSLVQGPYNEQFF
TRBD1,TRBJ2-5,TRBV2,once,TGTGCCCACCCGGGCAGGGGGCCAGAGACCCAGTACTTC,CAHPGRGPETQYF
-,TRBJ2-5,TRBV6-5,many,TGTGCCAGCAGTTACTCTCCGGTACAGAAAGAGACCCAGTACTTC,CASSYSPVQKETQYF
-,TRBJ2-1,TRBV13,few,TGTGCCAGCAGCCCGCGGACGAGCAATGAGCAGTTCTTC,CASSPRTSNEQFF